The source of this TCR beta chain is a study of cytomegalovirus exposure and HLA in healthy donors. Across the whole study: The 90 to 150 validation repertoires matched the 600 to 700 first-cohort repertoires in platform, a later analysis reported. General study points: There were a few CMV-associated chains whose specificity for CMV antigens was confirmed in vitro. Whilst most TCR sequences proved rare, a subset of public TCRs occurred across many donors. TCR clusters originating in the first cohort tended to co-occur in the 100 to 150 validation repertoires, according to a later analysis.

CDR1 is KGHSH, CDR2 LQKENI, per germline. The CDR3 length is 15 residues. Trimming left V 3 bases short and J 6 bases short, with 14 bases between. With regard to this clone: Antigen unknown.

Method: immunoSEQ multiplex PCR; TCRdb's copy keeps in-frame clones and lacks some. The data show about 60,000 clones, roughly 96% seen once. The clonotype comes from a man between 18 and 35 years old in good health and CMV-seronegative. Sample: PBMCs. The rearrangement joins TRBV18 to TRBJ2-2, with D possibly being TRBD1 (5 bases). This chain's CDR3 is CASSPERGNAGELFF. The CDR3 bases are TGTGCCAGCTCACCCGAAAGGGGAAACGCCGGGGAGCTGTTTTTT.